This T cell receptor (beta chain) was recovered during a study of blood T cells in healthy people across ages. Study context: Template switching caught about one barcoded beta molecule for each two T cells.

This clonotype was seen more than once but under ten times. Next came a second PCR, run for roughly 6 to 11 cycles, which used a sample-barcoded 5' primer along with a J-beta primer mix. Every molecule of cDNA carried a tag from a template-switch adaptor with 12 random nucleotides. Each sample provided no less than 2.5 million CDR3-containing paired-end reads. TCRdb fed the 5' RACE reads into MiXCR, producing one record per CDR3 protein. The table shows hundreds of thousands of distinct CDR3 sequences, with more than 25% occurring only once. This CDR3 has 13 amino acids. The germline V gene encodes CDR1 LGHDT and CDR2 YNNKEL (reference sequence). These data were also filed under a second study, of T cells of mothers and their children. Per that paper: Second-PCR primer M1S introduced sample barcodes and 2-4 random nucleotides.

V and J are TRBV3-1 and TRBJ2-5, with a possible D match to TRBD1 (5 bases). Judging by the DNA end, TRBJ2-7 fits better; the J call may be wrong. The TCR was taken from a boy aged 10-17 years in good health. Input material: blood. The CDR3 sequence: CASSPEQGYEQYF. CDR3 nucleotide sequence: TGTGCCAGCAGTCCCGAGCAGGGCTACGAGCAGTACTTC.